These 26 T cell receptor beta chains were all obtained from the same sample, sequenced in a study of blood T cell repertoires in COVID-19. Sequencing used immunoSEQ multiplex PCR; TCRdb keeps in-frame clones, though not all of them. The sample includes fewer than 250,000 clones, almost 90% of them seen just once. Sequencing was carried out using PBMCs or T cells enriched from blood (not recorded which). These receptors were collected from a woman aged 45 to 65 with acute COVID-19.

The rearrangement links TRBV28 to TRBJ1-2, with D tentatively TRBD1 (5 bases). Germline V CDR1 and CDR2: MDHEN, SYDVKM. This CDR3 is built from 13 residues. Trimming removed 10 bases at V and 8 bases at J, with 20 bases between. CDR3 sequence: CATRGVGYRGYTF. The CDR3 nucleotides read TGTGCCACCCGGGGGGTGGGATATCGAGGCTACACCTTC.

The chain uses TRBV2 and TRBJ2-7; a possible D gene is TRBD2 (6 bases). Germline CDR1 SNHLY, CDR2 FYNNEI. The CDR3 runs 14 residues. Trimming left V 9 bases short and J 2 bases short, with 17 bases between. The CDR3 DNA sequence: TGTGCCAGTTACGAGGCGGCGGGAACCTACGAGCAGTACTTC. It specifies CASYEAAGTYEQYF.

The chain combines TRBV7-3 with TRBJ2-7; D is possibly TRBD1 (7 bases). The V gene lost 2 bases and the J gene lost 7 bases, with 27 bases spanning the gap. This CDR3 has 18 amino acids. Germline V CDR1 and CDR2: SGHTA, FQGTGA. In DNA form, the CDR3 reads TGTGCCAGCAGCTTAGGGGGGACAGTCCTCGATCCGGTCGAAGAGCAGTACTTC. This encodes CASSLGGTVLDPVEEQYF.

The rearrangement joins TRBV5-5 to TRBJ2-3; no definite D call. The CDR3 length is 14 residues. Germline V gene sequence: CDR1 SGHKS, CDR2 YYEKEE (reference sequence). Trimming removed 5 bases at V and 6 bases at J, with 16 bases between. The CDR3 DNA follows: TGTGCCAGCAGTTTGATGGCAGGATGGGATACGCAGTATTTT. It encodes CASSLMAGWDTQYF.

This clone occurred many times. The chain recombines TRBV7-8 with TRBJ1-2; D possibly corresponds to TRBD1 (6 bases). Germline loops: CDR1 SGHVS, CDR2 FQNEAQ. The V gene lost 2 bases and the J gene lost 6 bases, with 19 bases spanning the gap. This CDR3 is 16 amino acids long. In DNA, the CDR3 is TGTGCCAGCAGCTTACTCCGGGACACCTCGTTGAATGGCTACACCTTC. Its translation: CASSLLRDTSLNGYTF.

This chain links TRBV28 with TRBJ1-1; D not certain. Trimming took 6 bases from V and 0 from J, leaving 8 bases between them. The CDR3 is 13 amino acids. In germline, CDR1 is MDHEN, CDR2 SYDVKM. The DNA of the CDR3 is TGTGCCAGCAGACCCGACATGAACACTGAAGCTTTCTTT. This translates into CASRPDMNTEAFF. The whole variable domain, remainder taken from reference TRBV28 and TRBJ1-1, is DVKVTQSSRYLVKRTGEKVFLECVQDMDHENMFWYRQDPGLGLRLIYFSYDVKMKEKGDIPEGYSVSREKKERFSLILESASTNQTSMYLCASRPDMNTEAFFGQGTRLTVV.

V and J are TRBV2 and TRBJ2-3; TRBD1 matches 7 bases. The germline gives CDR1 SNHLY, CDR2 FYNNEI. The junction had 7 bases not matched to a gene; V was cut back by 4 bases and J by 0 bases. The CDR3 is 16 amino acids. As DNA, the CDR3 is TGTGCCAGCAGTGTACAAGGGGGCCCGAGCACAGATACGCAGTATTTT. Its translation is CASSVQGGPSTDTQYF.

The J gene is TRBJ1-2, the V gene TRBV5-1; 8 bases align to TRBD1. With V trimmed by 0 bases and J by 2 bases, 3 bases remained unmatched. Germline CDR1 is SGHRS and CDR2 is YFSETQ. The CDR3 extends over 15 amino acids. In DNA form, the CDR3 reads TGCGCCAGCAGCTTGGTTGGGACAGGAAACTATGGCTACACCTTC. This encodes CASSLVGTGNYGYTF.

The V and J genes are TRBV15 and TRBJ2-2; unclear D gene. The CDR3 has 15 residues. Looked up from germline, CDR1 is LNHNV and CDR2 is YYDKDF (reference sequence). V was trimmed by 0 bases and J by 2 bases, leaving 7 bases between them. The CDR3, as DNA: TGTGCCACCAGCAGAGAGGGCACAAACACCGGGGAGCTGTTTTTT. It codes for CATSREGTNTGELFF. Full variable domain (outside the CDR3, taken from reference TRBV15 and TRBJ2-2): DAMVIQNPRYQVTQFGKPVTLSCSQTLNHNVMYWYQQKSSQAPKLLFHYYDKDFNNEADTPDNFQSRRPNTSFCFLDIRSPGLGDTAMYLCATSREGTNTGELFFGEGSRLTVL.

V and J are TRBV4-3 and TRBJ2-1; 11 nucleotides match TRBD2. Unmatched junction bases numbered 5, after V lost 0 bases and J lost 4 bases. The CDR3 covers 17 residues. Germline V gives CDR1 LGHNA, CDR2 YSLEER. The CDR3 loop reads CASSQDIGTSGYNEQFF. CDR3 nucleotides: TGCGCCAGCAGCCAAGATATAGGGACTAGCGGTTACAATGAGCAGTTCTTC.

The chain employs TRBV11-2 and TRBJ2-7; D not resolved. Germline values: CDR1 SGHAT, CDR2 FQNNGV. V dropped 1 base and J dropped 2 bases, with 9 bases sitting between them. This CDR3 is 14 amino acids long. CDR3 in amino acids: CASSLVSQTYEQYF. CDR3 nucleotides: TGTGCCAGCAGCTTAGTGTCCCAGACCTACGAGCAGTACTTC.

At least ten counts were recorded for this clone. The DNA for the CDR3 is TGTGCCAGCAGTGCCGGGACTAGCGGGAGAGGCTACGAGCAGTACTTC. Translation: CASSAGTSGRGYEQYF. This chain uses TRBV9 with TRBJ2-7, with 14 bases fitting TRBD2. Germline V lookup: CDR1 SGDLS, CDR2 YYNGEE. This CDR3 is built from 16 residues. After removal of 5 bases from V and 3 bases from J, the junction contained 7 bases not matched to a gene. Filled out from reference TRBV9 and TRBJ2-7, the complete variable domain reads DSGVTQTPKHLITATGQRVTLRCSPRSGDLSVYWYQQSLDQGLQFLIQYYNGEERAKGNILERFSAQQFPDLHSELNLSSLELGDSALYFCASSAGTSGRGYEQYFGPGTRLTVT.

V gene TRBV28 combines with J gene TRBJ1-5; D gene ambiguous. Trimming removed 5 bases from V and 3 bases from J, with 17 bases in between. The CDR3 extends over 16 amino acids. Germline CDR1 MDHEN, CDR2 SYDVKM. CDR3 DNA sequence: TGTGCCAGCAGTAACCTTGATGGGCAGCCCAATCAGCCCCAGCATTTT. Its protein is CASSNLDGQPNQPQHF.

This chain uses TRBV10-2 with TRBJ2-7; TRBD2 matches 12 bases. Germline lookup yields CDR1 WSHSY and CDR2 SAAADI. The length of the CDR3 is 19 residues. J gave up 7 bases and V 6 bases, and 22 bases lay outside the gene matches. The CDR3 loop reads CASRGPRLAGVPSGSEQYF. In DNA form, the CDR3 reads TGCGCCAGCAGAGGCCCCCGACTAGCGGGAGTCCCATCGGGGTCAGAGCAGTACTTC.

This sequence joins TRBV9 and TRBJ2-7; 8 bases map to TRBD2. CDR3 length equals 18 residues. V lost 0 bases and J lost 5; bases outside the gene matches: 16. Per germline, CDR1 SGDLS and CDR2 YYNGEE. DNA for the CDR3: TGTGCCAGCAGCGTAGCAGTGGAGCAGGGGAGCGGGAGCAACGAGCAGTACTTC. Protein product: CASSVAVEQGSGSNEQYF.

This chain links TRBV6-5 with TRBJ2-4; the match to TRBD1 covers 8 bases. Trimming cost V 6 bases and J 6 bases; bases outside gene matches: 7. The CDR3 loop spans 14 amino acids. The germline V gene has CDR1 MNHEY and CDR2 SVGAGI. Here the CDR3 reads CASRKTGESNIQYF. For the CDR3, the DNA is TGTGCCAGCAGAAAGACAGGGGAGTCAAACATTCAGTACTTC.

The V call is TRBV9, the J call TRBJ2-3; 8 bases fit TRBD2. Germline V gives CDR1 SGDLS, CDR2 YYNGEE. Germline trimming cut 2 bases from V and 5 bases from J; bases unmatched to any gene: 13. The CDR3 contains 17 residues. The CDR3 here is CASSVLGGAGVGDTQYF. CDR3 bases: TGTGCCAGCAGCGTCCTCGGGGGAGCGGGAGTGGGAGATACGCAGTATTTT.

The V gene is TRBV7-6, the J gene TRBJ1-2; the D is unclear. V shed 5 bases and J shed 9 bases, with 10 bases lying between them. This CDR3 spans 11 amino acids. Germline V lookup: CDR1 SGHVS, CDR2 FNYEAQ. The DNA of the CDR3 is TGTGCCAGCAGCCCAGAGGTTAGCTACACCTTC. Residues: CASSPEVSYTF.

This chain joins TRBV30 and TRBJ1-4; a weak D match, TRBD1 (5 bases). V gave up 5 bases and J gave up 3 bases, with 10 bases separating them. CDR1 GTSNPN and CDR2 SVGIG come from the germline V gene (reference sequence). The CDR3 is 13 residues long. CDR3 amino acids: CAWEGSANEKLFF. CDR3 bases: TGTGCCTGGGAGGGGTCTGCTAATGAAAAACTGTTTTTT.

This rearrangement joins TRBV7-2 to TRBJ2-1; possibly TRBD2 for D (6 bases). The V gene's germline CDR1 is SGHTA and CDR2 FQGNSA. This CDR3 has 16 residues. Trimming pared 5 bases from V and 1 base from J, leaving 15 bases between. This chain's CDR3 is CASSPPGVMSYNEQFF. As DNA, the CDR3 is TGTGCCAGCAGCCCCCCGGGAGTAATGTCCTACAATGAGCAGTTCTTC.

The V gene is TRBV27, the J gene TRBJ2-7; 7 bases map to TRBD2. The CDR3 is 14 amino acids. Germline CDR1 MNHEY, CDR2 SMNVEV (reference sequence). With V trimmed by 0 bases and J by 4 bases, 3 bases remained unmatched. CDR3 bases: TGTGCCAGCAGTTTATCGGGACTAAATTACGAGCAGTACTTC. It encodes CASSLSGLNYEQYF.

The chain has TRBV6-5 and TRBJ2-7; TRBD1 agrees at 7 bases. The length of the CDR3 is 15 residues. V trimming: 6 bases; J trimming: 3 bases; junction bases outside the gene matches: 11. Germline V gene data show CDR1 as MNHEY and CDR2 as SVGAGI. The CDR3 bases are TGTGCCAGCAGCCATGACAGGGTACCCCTCTACGAGCAGTACTTC. Its protein is CASSHDRVPLYEQYF.

This clone was seen only a few times. The chain has TRBV9 and TRBJ1-3; no definite D call. The V end was cut by 2 bases, the J end by 1 base, with 10 bases between. The germline V gene encodes CDR1 SGDLS and CDR2 YYNGEE. CDR3 length equals 15 residues. CDR3 loop: CASSVGYGSGNTIYF. The CDR3 DNA sequence: TGTGCCAGCAGCGTCGGGTATGGGTCTGGAAACACCATATATTTT.

The V and J genes are TRBV18 and TRBJ2-7; D gene uncertain. The CDR3 sequence is 13 residues long. V lost 0 bases, J lost 6 bases, and 9 bases lay in between. CDR1 and CDR2 (germline): KGHSH, LQKENI. In DNA, the CDR3 is TGTGCCAGCTCACCACCGGTCGCAGTCGAGCAGTACTTC. Translating it yields CASSPPVAVEQYF.

V usage is TRBV6-2 or TRBV6-3 and J usage is TRBJ1-5; D gene ambiguous. The germline CDR1 and CDR2 sequences are MNHEY and SVGEGT. Trimming shortened V by 4 bases and J by 1 base, and 8 bases separated the two germline ends. This CDR3 has 14 amino acids. CDR3 residues: CASSSLGSNQPQHF. Written as DNA, the CDR3 is TGTGCCAGCAGTTCGCTCGGGAGCAATCAGCCCCAGCATTTT.

The chain combines TRBV23-1 with TRBJ2-1; possible D gene TRBD1, 5 bases. TRBV23-1 is noted as an ORF with a role that remains uncertain. V lost 2 bases and J 5 bases, leaving 16 bases between the germline ends. The CDR3 consists of 16 residues. CDR3 coding DNA: TGCGCCAGCAGTCAAGAATTCAGGGTAGGCGACAATGAGCAGTTCTTC. It encodes CASSQEFRVGDNEQFF.